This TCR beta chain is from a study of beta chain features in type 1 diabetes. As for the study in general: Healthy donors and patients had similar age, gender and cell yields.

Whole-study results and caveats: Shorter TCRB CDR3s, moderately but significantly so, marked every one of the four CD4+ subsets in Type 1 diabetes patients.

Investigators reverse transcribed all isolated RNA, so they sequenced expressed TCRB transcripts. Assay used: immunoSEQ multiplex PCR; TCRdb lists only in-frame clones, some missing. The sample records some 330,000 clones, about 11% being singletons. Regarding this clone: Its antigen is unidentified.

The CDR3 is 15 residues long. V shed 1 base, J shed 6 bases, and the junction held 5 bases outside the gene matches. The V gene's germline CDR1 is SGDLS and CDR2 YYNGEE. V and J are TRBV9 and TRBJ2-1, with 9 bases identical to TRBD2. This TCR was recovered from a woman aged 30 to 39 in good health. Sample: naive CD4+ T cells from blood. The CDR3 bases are TGTGCCAGCAGCGTAAGTAGCGGGAGTACCAATGAGCAGTTCTTC. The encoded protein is CASSVSSGSTNEQFF. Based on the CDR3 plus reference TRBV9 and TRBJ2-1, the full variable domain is DSGVTQTPKHLITATGQRVTLRCSPRSGDLSVYWYQQSLDQGLQFLIQYYNGEERAKGNILERFSAQQFPDLHSELNLSSLELGDSALYFCASSVSSGSTNEQFFGPGTRLTVL.